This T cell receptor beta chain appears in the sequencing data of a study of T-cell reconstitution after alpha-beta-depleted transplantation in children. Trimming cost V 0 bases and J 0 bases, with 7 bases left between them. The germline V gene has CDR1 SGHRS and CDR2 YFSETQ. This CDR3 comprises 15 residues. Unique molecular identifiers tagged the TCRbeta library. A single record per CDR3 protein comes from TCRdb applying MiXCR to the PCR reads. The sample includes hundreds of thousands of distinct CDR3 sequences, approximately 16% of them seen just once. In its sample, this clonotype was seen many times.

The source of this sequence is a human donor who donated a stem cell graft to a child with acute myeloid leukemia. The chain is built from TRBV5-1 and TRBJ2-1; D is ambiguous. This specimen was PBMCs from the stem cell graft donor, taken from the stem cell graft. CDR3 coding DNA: TGCGCCAGCAGCTTGGAGGCGTTCTCCTACAATGAGCAGTTCTTC. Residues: CASSLEAFSYNEQFF.